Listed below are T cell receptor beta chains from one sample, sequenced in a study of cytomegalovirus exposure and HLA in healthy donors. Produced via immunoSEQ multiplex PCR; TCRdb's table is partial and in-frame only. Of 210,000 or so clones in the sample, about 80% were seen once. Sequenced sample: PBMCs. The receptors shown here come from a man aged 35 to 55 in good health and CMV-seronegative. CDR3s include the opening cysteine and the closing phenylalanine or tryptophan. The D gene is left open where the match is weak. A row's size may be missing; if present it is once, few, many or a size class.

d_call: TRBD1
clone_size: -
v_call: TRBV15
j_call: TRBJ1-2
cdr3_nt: TGTGCCACCAGCAGAGTGACAGGGGGGAGGGATGGCTACACCTTC
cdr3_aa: CATSRVTGGRDGYTF

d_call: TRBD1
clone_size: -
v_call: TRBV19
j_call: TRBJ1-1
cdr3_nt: TGTGCCAGTAGTATCTCTGGGACAGTCAGGACTGAAGCTTTCTTT
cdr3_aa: CASSISGTVRTEAFF

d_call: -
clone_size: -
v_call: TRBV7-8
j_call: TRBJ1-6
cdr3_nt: TGTGCCAGCAGCTTAAGTTCAGCGTTGTCCTATAATTCACCCCTCCACTTT
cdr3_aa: CASSLSSALSYNSPLHF

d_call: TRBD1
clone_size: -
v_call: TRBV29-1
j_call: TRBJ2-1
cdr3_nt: TGCAGCCCCTCCGACGAGGGGGCCCAGTTCTTC
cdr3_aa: CSPSDEGAQFF

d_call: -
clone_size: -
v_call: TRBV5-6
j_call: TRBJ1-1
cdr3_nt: TGTGCCAGCAGCCCGGCGGGTGGGGCGGCGGGAACTGAAGCTTTCTTT
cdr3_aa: CASSPAGGAAGTEAFF

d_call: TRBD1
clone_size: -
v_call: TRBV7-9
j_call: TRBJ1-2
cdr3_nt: TGTTCCAGCAGGGGGGCCCACTATGGCTACACCTTC
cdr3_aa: CSSRGAHYGYTF

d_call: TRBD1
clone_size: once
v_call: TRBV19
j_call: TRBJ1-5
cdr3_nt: TGTGCCAGTAGTGTAATACAGGGGTTCGAGGGTCAGCCCCAGCATTTT
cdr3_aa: CASSVIQGFEGQPQHF

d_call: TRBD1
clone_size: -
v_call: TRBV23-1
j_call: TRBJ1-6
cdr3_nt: TGCGCCAGCAGTTTACACAGGACAGGGACAGGTTGTTCACCCCTCCACTTT
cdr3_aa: CASSLHRTGTGCSPLHF

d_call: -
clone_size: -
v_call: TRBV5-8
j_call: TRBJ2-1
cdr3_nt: TGTGCCAGCAGCTTGGGTCCGTCCGATGAGCAGTTCTTC
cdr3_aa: CASSLGPSDEQFF

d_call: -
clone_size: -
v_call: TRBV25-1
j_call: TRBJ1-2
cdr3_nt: TGTGCCAGCTCTACGGGGGATTTTGGCTACACCTTC
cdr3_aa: CASSTGDFGYTF

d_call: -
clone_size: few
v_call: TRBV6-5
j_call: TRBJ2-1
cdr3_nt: TGTGCCAGCAGTAAGGGGGGGCGGAGTGAGCAGTTCTTC
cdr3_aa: CASSKGGRSEQFF

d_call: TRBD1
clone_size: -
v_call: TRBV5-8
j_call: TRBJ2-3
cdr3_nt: TGTGCCAGCAGCAAGGGACAGGGGGCAGATACGCAGTATTTT
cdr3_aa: CASSKGQGADTQYF

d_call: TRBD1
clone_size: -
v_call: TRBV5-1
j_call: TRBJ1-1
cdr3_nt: TGCGCCAGCAGCCTCGGACAGGGGAAGAACACTGAAGCTTTCTTT
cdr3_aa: CASSLGQGKNTEAFF

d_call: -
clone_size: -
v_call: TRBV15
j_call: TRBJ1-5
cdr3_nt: TGTGCCACCAGCAGAGACGGGGGATTGGGTCAGCCCCAGCATTTT
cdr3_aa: CATSRDGGLGQPQHF

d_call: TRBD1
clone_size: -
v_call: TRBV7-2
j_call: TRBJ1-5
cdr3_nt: TGTGCCAGCAGCTTAGGACAGGGGACCAATCAGCCCCAGCATTTT
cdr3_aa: CASSLGQGTNQPQHF

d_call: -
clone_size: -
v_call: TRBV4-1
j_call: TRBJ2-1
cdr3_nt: TGCGCCAGCAGCCAAGGACGGGGAGGCGGATACAATGAGCAGTTCTTC
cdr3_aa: CASSQGRGGGYNEQFF

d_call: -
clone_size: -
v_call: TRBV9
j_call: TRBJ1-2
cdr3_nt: TGTGCCAGCAGCGTTAACAGGGAGTCCGTCTATGGCTACACCTTC
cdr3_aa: CASSVNRESVYGYTF

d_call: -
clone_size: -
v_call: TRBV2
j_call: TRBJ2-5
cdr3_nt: TGTGCCAGCAGTGAAGCAGGGGGCCAAGAGACCCAGTACTTC
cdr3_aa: CASSEAGGQETQYF

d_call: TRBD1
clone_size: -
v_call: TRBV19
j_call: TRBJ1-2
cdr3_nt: TGTGCCAGTAGTACTCGCCCCGGGACAGGGATCTTTGGCTACACCTTC
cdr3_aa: CASSTRPGTGIFGYTF

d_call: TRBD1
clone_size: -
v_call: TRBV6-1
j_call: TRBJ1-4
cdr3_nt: TGTGCCAGCAGTGAATATTCGGAGCCGACAGGGTTTTCTGAAAAACTGTTTTTT
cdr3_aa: CASSEYSEPTGFSEKLFF

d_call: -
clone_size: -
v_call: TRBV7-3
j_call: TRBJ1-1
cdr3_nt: TGTGCCAGCAGCTTAGAAGGGGCAGCGACTGAAGCTTTCTTT
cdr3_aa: CASSLEGAATEAFF

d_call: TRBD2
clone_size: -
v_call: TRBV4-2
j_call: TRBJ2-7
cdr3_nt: TGTGCCAGCAGCCAAGAAACTAGCGGGAGATACTACGAGCAGTACTTC
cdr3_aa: CASSQETSGRYYEQYF

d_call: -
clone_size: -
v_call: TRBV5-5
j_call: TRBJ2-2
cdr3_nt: TGTGCCAGCAGCTTCGGGGGCGCGGGGGTGACGAGGACCGGGGAGCTGTTTTTT
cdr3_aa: CASSFGGAGVTRTGELFF

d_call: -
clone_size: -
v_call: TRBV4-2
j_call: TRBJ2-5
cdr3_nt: TGTGCCAGCAGCCACCTCGACAGGCCCCAAGAGACCCAGTACTTC
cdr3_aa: CASSHLDRPQETQYF

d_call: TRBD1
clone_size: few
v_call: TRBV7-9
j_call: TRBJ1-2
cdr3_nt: TGTGCCAGCAGCTTAGCGGGCCAGGACAGGGGTTCGGGTGGCTACACCTTC
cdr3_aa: CASSLAGQDRGSGGYTF

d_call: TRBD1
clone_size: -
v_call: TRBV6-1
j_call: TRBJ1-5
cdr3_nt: TGTGCCAGCAGTATCCGGACAGGACCAAATCAGCCCCAGCATTTT
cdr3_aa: CASSIRTGPNQPQHF

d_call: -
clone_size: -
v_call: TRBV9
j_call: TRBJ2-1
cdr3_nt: TGTGCCAGCAGCGTAGCTACACGGGTTAATGAGCAGTTCTTC
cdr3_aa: CASSVATRVNEQFF

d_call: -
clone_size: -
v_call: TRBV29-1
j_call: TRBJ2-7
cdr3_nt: TGCAGCGTTGAAATCGGTTTCGAGCAGTACTTC
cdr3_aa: CSVEIGFEQYF

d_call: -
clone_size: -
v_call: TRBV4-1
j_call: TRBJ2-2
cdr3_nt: TGCGCCAGCAGCCAAGGCCCCGGGACATCGAACACCGGGGAGCTGTTTTTT
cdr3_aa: CASSQGPGTSNTGELFF

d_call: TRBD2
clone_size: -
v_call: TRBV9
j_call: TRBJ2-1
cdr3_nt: TGTGCCAGCAGCCCACTAGCGGGGGGGACCTACAATGAGCAGTTCTTC
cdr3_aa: CASSPLAGGTYNEQFF

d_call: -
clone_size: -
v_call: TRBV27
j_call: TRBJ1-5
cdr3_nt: TGTGCCAGCAGCTCCGATAGGCGGCAGCCCCAGCATTTT
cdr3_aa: CASSSDRRQPQHF

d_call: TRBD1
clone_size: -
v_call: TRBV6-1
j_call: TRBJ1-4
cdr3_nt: TGTGCCAGCAAGTGGGCAGGGGGCACTAATGAAAAACTGTTTTTT
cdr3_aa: CASKWAGGTNEKLFF

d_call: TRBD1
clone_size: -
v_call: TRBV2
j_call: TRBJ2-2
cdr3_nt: TGTGCCAGCAAACGGACAGGGGTCGGGGAGCTGTTTTTT
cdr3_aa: CASKRTGVGELFF